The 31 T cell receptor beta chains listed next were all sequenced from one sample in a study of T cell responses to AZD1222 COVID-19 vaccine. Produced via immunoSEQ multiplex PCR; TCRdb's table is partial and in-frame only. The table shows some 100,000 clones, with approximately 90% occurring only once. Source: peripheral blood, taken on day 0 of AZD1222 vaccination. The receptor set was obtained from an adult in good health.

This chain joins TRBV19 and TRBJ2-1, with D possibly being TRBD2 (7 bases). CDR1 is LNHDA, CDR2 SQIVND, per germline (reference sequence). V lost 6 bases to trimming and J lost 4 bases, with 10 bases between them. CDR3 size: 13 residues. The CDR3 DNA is TGTGCCAGTAGCGCGGGGGCATACAATGAGCAGTTCTTC. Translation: CASSAGAYNEQFF.

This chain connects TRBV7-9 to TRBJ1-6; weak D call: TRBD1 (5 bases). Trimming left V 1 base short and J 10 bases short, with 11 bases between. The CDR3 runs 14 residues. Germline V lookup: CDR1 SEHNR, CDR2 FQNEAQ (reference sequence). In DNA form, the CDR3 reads TGTGCCAGCAGCTTAGGGGGAGGGGAATCACCCCTCCACTTT. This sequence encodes CASSLGGGESPLHF.

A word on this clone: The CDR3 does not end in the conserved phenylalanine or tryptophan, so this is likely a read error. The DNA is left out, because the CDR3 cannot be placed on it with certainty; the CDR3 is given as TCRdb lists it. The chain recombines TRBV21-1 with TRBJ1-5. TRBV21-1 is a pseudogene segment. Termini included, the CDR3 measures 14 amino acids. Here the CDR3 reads CASSKILLYGPSPC.

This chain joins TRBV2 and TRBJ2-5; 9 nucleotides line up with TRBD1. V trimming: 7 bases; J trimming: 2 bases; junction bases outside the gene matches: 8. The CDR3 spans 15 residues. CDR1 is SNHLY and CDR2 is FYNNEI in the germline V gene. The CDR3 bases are TGTGCCAGCACCAACAGGGGGCTAAGGCAAGAGACCCAGTACTTC. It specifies CASTNRGLRQETQYF.

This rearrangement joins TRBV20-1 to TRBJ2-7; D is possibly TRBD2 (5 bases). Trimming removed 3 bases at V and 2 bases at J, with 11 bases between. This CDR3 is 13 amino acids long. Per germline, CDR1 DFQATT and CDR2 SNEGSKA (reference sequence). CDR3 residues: CSASWRATYEQYF. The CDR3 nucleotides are TGCAGTGCTAGTTGGCGGGCCACCTACGAGCAGTACTTC.

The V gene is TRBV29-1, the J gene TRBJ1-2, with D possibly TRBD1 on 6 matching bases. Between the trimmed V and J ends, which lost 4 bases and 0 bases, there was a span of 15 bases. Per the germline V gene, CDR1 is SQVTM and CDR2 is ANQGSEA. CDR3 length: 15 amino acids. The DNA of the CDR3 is TGCAGCGTTGCTGGAAAAGGGGGAGCTAACTATGGCTACACCTTC. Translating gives CSVAGKGGANYGYTF.

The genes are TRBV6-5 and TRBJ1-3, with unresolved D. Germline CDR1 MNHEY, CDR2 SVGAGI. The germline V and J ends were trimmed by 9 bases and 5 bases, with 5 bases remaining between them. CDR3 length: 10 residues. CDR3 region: CASKRNTIYF. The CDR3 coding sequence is TGTGCCAGTAAAAGAAACACCATATATTTT.

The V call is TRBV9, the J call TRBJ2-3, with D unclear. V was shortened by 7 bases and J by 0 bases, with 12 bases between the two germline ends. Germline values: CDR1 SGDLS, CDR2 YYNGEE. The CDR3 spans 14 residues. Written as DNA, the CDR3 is TGTGCCAGCTCCCCCCCGCAGAGCACAGATACGCAGTATTTT. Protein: CASSPPQSTDTQYF. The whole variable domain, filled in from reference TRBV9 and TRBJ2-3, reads DSGVTQTPKHLITATGQRVTLRCSPRSGDLSVYWYQQSLDQGLQFLIQYYNGEERAKGNILERFSAQQFPDLHSELNLSSLELGDSALYFCASSPPQSTDTQYFGPGTRLTVL.

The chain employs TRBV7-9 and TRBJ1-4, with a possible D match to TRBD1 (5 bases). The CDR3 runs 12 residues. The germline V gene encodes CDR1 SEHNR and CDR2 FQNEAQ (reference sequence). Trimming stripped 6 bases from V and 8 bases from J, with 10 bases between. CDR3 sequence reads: CASRPEGEKLFF. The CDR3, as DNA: TGTGCCAGCAGGCCAGAGGGGGAAAAACTGTTTTTT.

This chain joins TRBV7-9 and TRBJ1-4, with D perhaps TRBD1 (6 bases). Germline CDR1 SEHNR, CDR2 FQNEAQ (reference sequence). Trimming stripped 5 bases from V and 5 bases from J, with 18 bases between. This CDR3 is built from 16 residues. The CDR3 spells CASSKTRDTKNEKLFF. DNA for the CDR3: TGTGCCAGCAGCAAGACCCGGGACACTAAAAATGAAAAACTGTTTTTT.

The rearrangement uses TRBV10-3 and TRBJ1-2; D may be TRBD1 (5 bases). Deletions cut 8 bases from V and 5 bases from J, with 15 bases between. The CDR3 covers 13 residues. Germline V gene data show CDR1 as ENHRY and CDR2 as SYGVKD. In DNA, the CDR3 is TGTGCCATCTCAGCAGGGACGGGATATGGCTACACCTTC. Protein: CAISAGTGYGYTF.

Here the CDR3 reads CASSLGAGIYGYTF. The DNA of the CDR3 is TGCGCCAGCAGCTTGGGAGCAGGGATCTATGGCTACACCTTC. The rearrangement joins TRBV5-1 to TRBJ1-2, with D possibly being TRBD1 (5 bases). The CDR3 consists of 14 residues. Trimming left V 0 bases short and J 4 bases short, with 10 bases between. The germline V gene encodes CDR1 SGHRS and CDR2 YFSETQ. Drawing the rest from reference TRBV5-1 and TRBJ1-2, the complete variable domain is KAGVTQTPRYLIKTRGQQVTLSCSPISGHRSVSWYQQTPGQGLQFLFEYFSETQRNKGNFPGRFSGRQFSNSRSEMNVSTLELGDSALYLCASSLGAGIYGYTFGSGTRLTVV.

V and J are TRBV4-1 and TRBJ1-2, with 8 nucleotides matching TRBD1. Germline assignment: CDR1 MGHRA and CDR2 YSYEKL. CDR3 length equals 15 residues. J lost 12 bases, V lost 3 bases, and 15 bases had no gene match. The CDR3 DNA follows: TGCGCCAGCAGCCAGGGGACAGGAGCTGCTTTAGGCCACACCTTC. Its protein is CASSQGTGAALGHTF.

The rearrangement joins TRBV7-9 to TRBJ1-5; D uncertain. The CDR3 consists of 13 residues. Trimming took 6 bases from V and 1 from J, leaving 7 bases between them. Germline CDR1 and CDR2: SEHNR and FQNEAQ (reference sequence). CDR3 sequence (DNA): TGTGCCAGCAGTGTAATGAGCAATCAGCCCCAGCATTTT. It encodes CASSVMSNQPQHF.

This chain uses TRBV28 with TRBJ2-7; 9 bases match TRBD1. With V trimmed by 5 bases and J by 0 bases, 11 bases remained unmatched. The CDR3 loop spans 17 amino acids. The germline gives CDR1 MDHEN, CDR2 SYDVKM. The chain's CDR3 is CASSPRTGVPSSYEQYF. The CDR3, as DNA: TGTGCCAGCAGTCCGCGGACAGGGGTCCCCTCCTCCTACGAGCAGTACTTC.

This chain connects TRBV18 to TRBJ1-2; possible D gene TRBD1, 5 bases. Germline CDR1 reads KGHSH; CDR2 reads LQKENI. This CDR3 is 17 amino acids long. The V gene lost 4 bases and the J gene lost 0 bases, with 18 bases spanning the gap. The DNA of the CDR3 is TGTGCCAGCTCACTCCGGCAGGGTTTTTCGGCTAACTATGGCTACACCTTC. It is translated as CASSLRQGFSANYGYTF.

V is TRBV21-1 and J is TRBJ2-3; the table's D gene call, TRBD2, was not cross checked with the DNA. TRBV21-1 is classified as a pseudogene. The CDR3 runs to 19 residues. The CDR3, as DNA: TGTGCCAGCAGCTATAGTAGTAGGACTAGCGGGAGGGTGTCAGATACGCAGTATTTT. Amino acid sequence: CASSYSSRTSGRVSDTQYF.

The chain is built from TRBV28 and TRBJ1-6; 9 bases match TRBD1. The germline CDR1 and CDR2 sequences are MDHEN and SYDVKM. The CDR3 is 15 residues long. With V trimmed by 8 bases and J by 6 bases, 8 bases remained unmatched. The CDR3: CASFGDRVGNSPLHF. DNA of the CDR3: TGTGCCAGCTTCGGGGACAGGGTGGGTAATTCACCCCTCCACTTT.

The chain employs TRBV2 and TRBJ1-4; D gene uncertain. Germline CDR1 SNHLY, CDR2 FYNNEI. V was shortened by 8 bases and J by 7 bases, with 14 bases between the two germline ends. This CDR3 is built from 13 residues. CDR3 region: CASVNNIGEKLFF. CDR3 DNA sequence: TGTGCCAGCGTAAACAATATAGGTGAAAAACTGTTTTTT.

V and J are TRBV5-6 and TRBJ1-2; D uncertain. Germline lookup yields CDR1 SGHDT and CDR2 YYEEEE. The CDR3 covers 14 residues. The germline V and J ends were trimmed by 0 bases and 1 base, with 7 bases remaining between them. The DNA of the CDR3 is TGTGCCAGCAGCTTGGGAGACTATAACTATGGCTACACCTTC. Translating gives CASSLGDYNYGYTF.

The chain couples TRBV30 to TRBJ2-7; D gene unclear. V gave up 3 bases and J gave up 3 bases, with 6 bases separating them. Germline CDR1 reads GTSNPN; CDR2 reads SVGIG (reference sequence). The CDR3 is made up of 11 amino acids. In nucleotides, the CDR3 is TGTGCCTGGAGGACCAGCTACGAGCAGTACTTC. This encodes CAWRTSYEQYF.

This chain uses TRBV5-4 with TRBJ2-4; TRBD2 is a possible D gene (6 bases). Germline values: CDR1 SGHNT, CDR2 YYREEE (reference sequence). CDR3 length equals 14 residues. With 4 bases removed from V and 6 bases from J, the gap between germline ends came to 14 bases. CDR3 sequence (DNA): TGTGCCAGCAGCCGGCGGGACGGATTAAACATTCAGTACTTC. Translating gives CASSRRDGLNIQYF.

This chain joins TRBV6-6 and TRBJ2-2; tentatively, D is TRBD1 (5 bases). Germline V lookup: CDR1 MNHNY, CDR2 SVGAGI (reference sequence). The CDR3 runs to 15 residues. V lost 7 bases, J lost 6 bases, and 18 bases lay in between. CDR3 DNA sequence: TGTGCCAGCACCACACACAATCAGGGCGCCGGGGAGCTGTTTTTT. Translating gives CASTTHNQGAGELFF.

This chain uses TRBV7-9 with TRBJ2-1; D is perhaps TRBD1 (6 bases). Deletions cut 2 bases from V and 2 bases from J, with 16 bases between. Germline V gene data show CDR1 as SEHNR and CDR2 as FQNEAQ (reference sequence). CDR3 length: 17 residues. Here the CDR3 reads CASSLIFTTGTYNEQFF. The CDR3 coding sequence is TGTGCCAGCAGCTTAATCTTTACTACAGGGACCTACAATGAGCAGTTCTTC.

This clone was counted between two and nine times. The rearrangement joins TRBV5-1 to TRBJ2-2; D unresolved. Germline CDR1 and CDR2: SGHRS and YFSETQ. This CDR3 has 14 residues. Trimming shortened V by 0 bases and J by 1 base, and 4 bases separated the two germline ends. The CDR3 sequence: CASSLEGNTGELFF. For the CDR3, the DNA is TGCGCCAGCAGCTTGGAAGGGAACACCGGGGAGCTGTTTTTT. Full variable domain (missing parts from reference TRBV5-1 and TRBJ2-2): KAGVTQTPRYLIKTRGQQVTLSCSPISGHRSVSWYQQTPGQGLQFLFEYFSETQRNKGNFPGRFSGRQFSNSRSEMNVSTLELGDSALYLCASSLEGNTGELFFGEGSRLTVL.

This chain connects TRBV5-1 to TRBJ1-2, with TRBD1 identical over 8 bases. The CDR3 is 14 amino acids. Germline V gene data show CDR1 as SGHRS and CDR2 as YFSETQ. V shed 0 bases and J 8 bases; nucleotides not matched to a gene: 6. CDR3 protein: CASSLVSGGSGYTF. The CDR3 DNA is TGCGCCAGCAGCTTGGTGTCAGGGGGCTCAGGCTACACCTTC.

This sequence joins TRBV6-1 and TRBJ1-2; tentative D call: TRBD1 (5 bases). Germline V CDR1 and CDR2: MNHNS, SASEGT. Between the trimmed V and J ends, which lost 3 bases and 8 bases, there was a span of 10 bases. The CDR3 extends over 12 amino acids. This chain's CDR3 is CASSEQGAGYTF. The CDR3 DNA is TGTGCCAGCAGTGAGCAAGGGGCGGGCTACACCTTC.

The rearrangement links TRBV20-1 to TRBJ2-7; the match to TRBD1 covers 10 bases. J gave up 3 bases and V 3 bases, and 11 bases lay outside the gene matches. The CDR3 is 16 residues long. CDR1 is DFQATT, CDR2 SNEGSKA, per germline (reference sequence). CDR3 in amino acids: CSASGPRDRGFYEQYF. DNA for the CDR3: TGCAGTGCTAGTGGGCCCCGGGACAGGGGATTCTACGAGCAGTACTTC.

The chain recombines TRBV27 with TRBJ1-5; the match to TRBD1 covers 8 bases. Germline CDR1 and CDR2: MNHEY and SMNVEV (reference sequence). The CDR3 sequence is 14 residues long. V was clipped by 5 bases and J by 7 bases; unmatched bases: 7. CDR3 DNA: TGTGCCAGCAGTCCAGGACAGGGCGACCAGCCCCAGCATTTT. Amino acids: CASSPGQGDQPQHF.

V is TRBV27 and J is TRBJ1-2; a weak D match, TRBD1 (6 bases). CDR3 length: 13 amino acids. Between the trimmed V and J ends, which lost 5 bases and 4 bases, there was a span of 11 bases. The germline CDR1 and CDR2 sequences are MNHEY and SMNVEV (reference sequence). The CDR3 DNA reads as TGTGCCAGCAGTCCCCGACAGGCCTATGGCTACACCTTC. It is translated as CASSPRQAYGYTF.

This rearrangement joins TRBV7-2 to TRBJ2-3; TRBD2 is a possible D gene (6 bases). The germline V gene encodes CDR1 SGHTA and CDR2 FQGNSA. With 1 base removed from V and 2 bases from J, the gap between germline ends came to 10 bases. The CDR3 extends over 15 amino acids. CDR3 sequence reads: CASSLVGGTTDTQYF. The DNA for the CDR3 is TGTGCCAGCAGCTTAGTTGGCGGGACCACAGATACGCAGTATTTT.